Presented here are 2 T cell receptor beta chains from one specimen sequenced in a study of control samples from healthy donors and cancer patients. Some clones are missing from TCRdb's copy, which holds only in-frame ones; the method was immunoSEQ multiplex PCR. The sample lists approximately 150,000 clones, 94% occurring once. Specimen: blood. These receptor sequences come from a woman younger than 35 in good health.

The rearrangement uses TRBV20-1 and TRBJ1-1; D gene ambiguous. Trimming left V 1 base short and J 3 bases short, with 3 bases between. The CDR3 runs to 11 residues. CDR1 and CDR2 (germline): DFQATT, SNEGSKA (reference sequence). The CDR3: CSARGDTEAFF. CDR3 bases: TGCAGTGCTAGAGGAGACACTGAAGCTTTCTTT.

This clone was detected only once. The DNA for the CDR3 is TGTGCCACCAGCAGGCCCGGGACAGGTGATTACGAGCAGTACTTC. This codes for CATSRPGTGDYEQYF. This chain joins TRBV15 and TRBJ2-7, with 8 positions matching TRBD1. CDR1 and CDR2 from the germline V gene are LNHNV and YYDKDF (reference sequence). The V and J ends lost 3 bases and 4 bases, in that order; junction bases with no gene match: 8. There are 15 residues in the CDR3.